This T cell receptor (beta chain) was captured by sequencing in a study of blood T cell repertoires in COVID-19. The germline gives CDR1 SGHDN, CDR2 FVKESK. The CDR3 has 13 amino acids. Original handling: Reference gene primers were amplified, and this amplification served to estimate nucleated cell counts. TCRdb keeps only in-frame clones here, not all; method: immunoSEQ multiplex PCR. That table furnishes V, J and clone size, whereas the DNA furnished D and trimming. The table records tens of thousands of clones, 80% to 85% of them present only once. The receptor was derived from a man aged 50-60 years with acute or convalescent COVID-19. Sequencing used peripheral blood. V gene TRBV14 combines with J gene TRBJ1-4; TRBD1 agrees at 8 bases. DNA for the CDR3: TGTCGCTTCCTGGACAGGGTTAATGAAAAACTGTTTTTT. As protein: CRFLDRVNEKLFF.